One T cell receptor (beta chain) is described in this entry. This entry belongs to a study of OX40 agonist ivuxolimab in advanced cancers. Assay used: immunoSEQ multiplex PCR; TCRdb lists only in-frame clones, some missing. The sample records about 82,000 clones, around 84% being singletons. The sample consisted of CD4+ or CD8+ T cells sorted from blood, taken in a trial of the OX40 agonist ivuxolimab. The clonotype comes from an adult with an advanced solid tumor such as melanoma, head and neck, liver or kidney cancer.

DNA for the CDR3: TGTGCCAGCAGCTTCAGGGGCTCGGGGACCGGGGAGCTGTTTTTT. Translation gives CASSFRGSGTGELFF. J is TRBJ2-2 and V is TRBV5-6; D might be TRBD1 (6 bases). This CDR3 has 15 amino acids. The V end was cut by 2 bases, the J end by 5 bases, with 13 bases between. Germline V gene sequence: CDR1 SGHDT, CDR2 YYEEEE.